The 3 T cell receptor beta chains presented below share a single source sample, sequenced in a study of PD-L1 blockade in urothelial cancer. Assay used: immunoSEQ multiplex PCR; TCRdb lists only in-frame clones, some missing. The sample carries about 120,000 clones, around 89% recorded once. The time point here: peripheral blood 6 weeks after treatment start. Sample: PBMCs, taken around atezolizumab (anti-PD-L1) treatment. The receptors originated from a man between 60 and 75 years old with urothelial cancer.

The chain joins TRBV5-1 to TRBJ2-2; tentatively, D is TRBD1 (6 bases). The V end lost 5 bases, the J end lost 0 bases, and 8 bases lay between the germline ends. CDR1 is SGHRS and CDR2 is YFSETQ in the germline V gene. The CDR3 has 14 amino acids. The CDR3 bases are TGCGCCAGCAGAGAGGGGGCGAACACCGGGGAGCTGTTTTTT. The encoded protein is CASREGANTGELFF.

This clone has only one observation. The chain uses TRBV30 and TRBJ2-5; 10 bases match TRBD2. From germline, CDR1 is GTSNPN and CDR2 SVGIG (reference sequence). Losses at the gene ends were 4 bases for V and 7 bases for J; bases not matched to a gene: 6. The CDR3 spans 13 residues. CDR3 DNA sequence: TGTGCCTGGACTAGCGGGAGCGGGGGGACCCAGTACTTC. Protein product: CAWTSGSGGTQYF. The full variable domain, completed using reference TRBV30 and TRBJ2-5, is SQTIHQWPATLVQPVGSPLSLECTVEGTSNPNLYWYRQAAGRGLQLLFYSVGIGQISSEVPQNLSASRPQDRQFILSSKKLLLSDSGFYLCAWTSGSGGTQYFGPGTRLLVL.

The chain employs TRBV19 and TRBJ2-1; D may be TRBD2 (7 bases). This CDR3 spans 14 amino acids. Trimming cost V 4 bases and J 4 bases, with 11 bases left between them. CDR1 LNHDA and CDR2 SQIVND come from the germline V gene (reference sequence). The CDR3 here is CASSTGGFYNEQFF. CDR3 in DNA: TGTGCCAGTAGTACGGGGGGCTTTTACAATGAGCAGTTCTTC.